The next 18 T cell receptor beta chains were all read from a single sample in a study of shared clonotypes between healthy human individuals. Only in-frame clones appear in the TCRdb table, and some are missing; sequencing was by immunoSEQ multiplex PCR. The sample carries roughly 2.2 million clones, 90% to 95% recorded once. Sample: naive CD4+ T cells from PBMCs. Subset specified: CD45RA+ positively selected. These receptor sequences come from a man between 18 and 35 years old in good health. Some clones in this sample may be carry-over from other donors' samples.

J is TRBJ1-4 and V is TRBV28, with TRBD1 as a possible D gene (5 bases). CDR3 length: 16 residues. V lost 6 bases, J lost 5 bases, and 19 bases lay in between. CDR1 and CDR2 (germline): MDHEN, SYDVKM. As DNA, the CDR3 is TGTGCCAGCAGCGTTGGGGGAGCCAGCATAAATGAAAAACTGTTTTTT. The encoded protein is CASSVGGASINEKLFF.

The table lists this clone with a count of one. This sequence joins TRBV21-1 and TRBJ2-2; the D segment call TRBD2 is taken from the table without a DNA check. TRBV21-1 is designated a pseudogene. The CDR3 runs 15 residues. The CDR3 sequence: CASSKASYYTGELFF. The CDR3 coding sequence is TGTGCCAGCAGCAAAGCTTCCTATTACACCGGGGAGCTGTTTTTT.

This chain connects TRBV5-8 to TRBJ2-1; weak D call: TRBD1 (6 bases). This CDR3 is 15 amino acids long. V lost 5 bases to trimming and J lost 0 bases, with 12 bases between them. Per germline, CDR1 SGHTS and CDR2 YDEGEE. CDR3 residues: CASSPRGSSYNEQFF. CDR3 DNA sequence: TGTGCCAGCAGTCCTAGGGGGAGCTCCTACAATGAGCAGTTCTTC. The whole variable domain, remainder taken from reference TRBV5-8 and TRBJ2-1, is EAGVTQSPTHLIKTRGQQATLRCSPISGHTSVYWYQQALGLGLQFLLWYDEGEERNRGNFPPRFSGRQFPNYSSELNVNALELEDSALYLCASSPRGSSYNEQFFGPGTRLTVL.

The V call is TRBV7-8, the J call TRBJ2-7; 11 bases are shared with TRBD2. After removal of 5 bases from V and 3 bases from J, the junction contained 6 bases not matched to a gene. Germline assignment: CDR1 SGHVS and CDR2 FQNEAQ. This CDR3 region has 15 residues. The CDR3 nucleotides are TGTGCCAGCAGCCTGCCGGGACTAGCGGACTACGAGCAGTACTTC. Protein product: CASSLPGLADYEQYF.

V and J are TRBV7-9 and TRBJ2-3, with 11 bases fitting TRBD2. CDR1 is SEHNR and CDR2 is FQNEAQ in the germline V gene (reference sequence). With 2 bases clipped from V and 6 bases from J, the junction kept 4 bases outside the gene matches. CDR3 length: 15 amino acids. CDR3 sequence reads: CASSLSSGRADTQYF. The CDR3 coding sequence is TGTGCCAGCAGCTTAAGTAGCGGGAGGGCGGATACGCAGTATTTT.

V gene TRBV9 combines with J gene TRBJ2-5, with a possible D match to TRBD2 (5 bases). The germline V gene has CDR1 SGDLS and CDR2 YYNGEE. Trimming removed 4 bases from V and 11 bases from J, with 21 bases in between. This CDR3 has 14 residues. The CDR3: CASSPRTGVGAQYF. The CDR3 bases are TGTGCCAGCAGCCCAAGGACCGGGGTAGGAGCTCAGTACTTC.

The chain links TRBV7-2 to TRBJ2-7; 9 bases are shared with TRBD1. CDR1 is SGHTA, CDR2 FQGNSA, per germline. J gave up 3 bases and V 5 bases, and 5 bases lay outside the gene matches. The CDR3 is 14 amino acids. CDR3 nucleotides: TGTGCCAGCAGCGAAGACAGGGGGGACTACGAGCAGTACTTC. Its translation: CASSEDRGDYEQYF.

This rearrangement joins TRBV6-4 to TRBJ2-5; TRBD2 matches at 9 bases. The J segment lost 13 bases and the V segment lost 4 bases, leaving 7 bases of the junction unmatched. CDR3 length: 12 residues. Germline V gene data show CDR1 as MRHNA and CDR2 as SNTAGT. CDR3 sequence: CASSGSAGGLYF. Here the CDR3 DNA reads TGTGCCAGCAGTGGATCAGCGGGAGGCCTGTACTTC.

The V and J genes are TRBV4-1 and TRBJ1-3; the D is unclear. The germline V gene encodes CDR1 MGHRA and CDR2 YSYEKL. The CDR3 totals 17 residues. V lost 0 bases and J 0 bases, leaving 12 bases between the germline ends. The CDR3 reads CASSQEGLIISGNTIYF. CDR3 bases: TGCGCCAGCAGCCAAGAGGGGTTAATCATCTCTGGAAACACCATATATTTT.

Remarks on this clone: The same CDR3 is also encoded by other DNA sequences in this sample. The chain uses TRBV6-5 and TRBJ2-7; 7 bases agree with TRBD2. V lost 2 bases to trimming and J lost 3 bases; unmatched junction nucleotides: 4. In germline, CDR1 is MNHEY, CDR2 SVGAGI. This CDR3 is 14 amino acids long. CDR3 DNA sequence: TGTGCCAGCAGTTACAGGGAGCGGGGCTACGAGCAGTACTTC. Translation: CASSYRERGYEQYF.

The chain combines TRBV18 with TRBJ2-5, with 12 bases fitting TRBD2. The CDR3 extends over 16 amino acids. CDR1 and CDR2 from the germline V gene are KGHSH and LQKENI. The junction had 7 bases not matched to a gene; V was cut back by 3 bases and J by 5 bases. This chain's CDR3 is CASSPRLAGDGETQYF. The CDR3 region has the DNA TGTGCCAGCTCACCGAGACTAGCGGGAGATGGGGAGACCCAGTACTTC.

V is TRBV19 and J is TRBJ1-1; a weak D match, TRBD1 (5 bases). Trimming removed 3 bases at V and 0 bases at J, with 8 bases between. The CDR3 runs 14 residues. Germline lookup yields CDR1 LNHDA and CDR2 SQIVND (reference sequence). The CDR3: CASSIDRLNTEAFF. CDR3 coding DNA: TGTGCCAGTAGTATTGACAGATTGAACACTGAAGCTTTCTTT.

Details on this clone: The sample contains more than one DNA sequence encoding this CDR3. This CDR3 is CASSQPGTDTQYF. In DNA form, the CDR3 reads TGCGCCAGCAGCCAGCCGGGCACAGATACGCAGTATTTT. This chain joins TRBV5-1 and TRBJ2-3; D ambiguous. V lost 4 bases and J lost 1, with 7 bases in between. This CDR3 has 13 residues. Germline assignment: CDR1 SGHRS and CDR2 YFSETQ.

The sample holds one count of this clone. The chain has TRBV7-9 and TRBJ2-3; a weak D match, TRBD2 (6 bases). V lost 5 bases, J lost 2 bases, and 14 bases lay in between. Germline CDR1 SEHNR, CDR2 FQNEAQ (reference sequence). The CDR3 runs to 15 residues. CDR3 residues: CASSPFADYTDTQYF. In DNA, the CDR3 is TGTGCCAGCAGCCCGTTTGCGGACTACACAGATACGCAGTATTTT.

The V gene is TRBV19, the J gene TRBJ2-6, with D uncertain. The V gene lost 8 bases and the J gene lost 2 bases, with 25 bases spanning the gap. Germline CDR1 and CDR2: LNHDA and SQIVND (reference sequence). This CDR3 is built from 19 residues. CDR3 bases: TGTGCCAGTGGCCCAGTTGGGGTAACTGCTTCTGCTGGGGCCAACGTCCTGACTTTC. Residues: CASGPVGVTASAGANVLTF.

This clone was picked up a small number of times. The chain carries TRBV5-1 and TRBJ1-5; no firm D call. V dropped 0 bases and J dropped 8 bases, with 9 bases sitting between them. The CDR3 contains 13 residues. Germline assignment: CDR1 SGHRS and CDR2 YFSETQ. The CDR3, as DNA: TGCGCCAGCAGCTTGGAAGGGCGAGAGCCCCAGCATTTT. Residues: CASSLEGREPQHF.

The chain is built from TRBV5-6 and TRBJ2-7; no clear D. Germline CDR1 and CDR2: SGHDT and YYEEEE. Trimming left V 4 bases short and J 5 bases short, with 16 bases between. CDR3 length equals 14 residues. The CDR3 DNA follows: TGTGCCAGCAGCGACGGGCGGTCGGACCACGAGCAGTACTTC. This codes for CASSDGRSDHEQYF.

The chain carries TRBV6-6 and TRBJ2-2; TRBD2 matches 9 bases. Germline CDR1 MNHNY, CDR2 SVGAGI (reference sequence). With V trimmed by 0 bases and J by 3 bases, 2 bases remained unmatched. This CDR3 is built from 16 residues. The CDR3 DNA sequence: TGTGCCAGCAGTTACTCCCTAGCGGGACACACCGGGGAGCTGTTTTTT. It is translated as CASSYSLAGHTGELFF.